This is a list of T cell receptor beta chains from one sample in a study of CD8 T cells in ankylosing spondylitis. TCRdb re-called the 5' RACE reads through MiXCR, storing one row per CDR3 protein. Of just over 350,000 distinct CDR3 sequences listed, more than 20% were seen once; the top ten hold around 13%. The sequencing sample was made of blood, either unsorted or a sorted T cell fraction (not recorded which). The receptors stem from a male donor with ankylosing spondylitis or in good health (not recorded which). Both conserved end residues are part of each CDR3.

j_call v_call cdr3_aa
TRBJ2-1 TRBV7-9 CATDEQFF
TRBJ2-2 TRBV27 CASSLGNGELFF
TRBJ2-3 TRBV12-3/TRBV12-4 CASTSFGAADTQYF
TRBJ1-2 TRBV12-3/TRBV12-4 CATKPIDGYTF
TRBJ2-7 TRBV6-1 CASSELVYGGAYEQYF
TRBJ1-1 TRBV21-1 CASPITSENTEAFF
TRBJ2-1 TRBV7-2 CASSPLTTYNEQFF
TRBJ1-2 TRBV7-9 CASSLGLSSYGYTF
TRBJ2-2 TRBV7-9 CASSSRDTRPGELFF
TRBJ1-5 TRBV14 CASSQDFRRGPNQPQHF
TRBJ1-4 TRBV13 CASTLRPGEKLFF
TRBJ2-2 TRBV7-9 CASSPDPHGTGELFF
TRBJ1-6 TRBV4-1 CASSGRTDSYNSPLHF
TRBJ2-3 TRBV28 CASSLPQTELAGDTQYF
TRBJ2-1 TRBV11-2 CASSSDRGSGNEQFF
TRBJ2-7 TRBV4-1 CASSPSGTHLGEQYF
TRBJ2-5 TRBV6-5 CASSYGGGGVETQYF
TRBJ2-7 TRBV13 CASSLALQGAHEQYF
TRBJ2-7 TRBV10-2 CASTPPGGEESYEQYF
TRBJ2-7 TRBV5-6 CASSRWSYEQYF
TRBJ2-5 TRBV29-1 CSVTGGPRETQYF
TRBJ2-5 TRBV7-9 CASSNLSPAGETQYF
TRBJ1-2 TRBV5-1 CASSTENQTLMGYTF
TRBJ2-4 TRBV5-1 CASRRGTYEALAKNIQYF
TRBJ2-7 TRBV15 CATSREAGSSYEQYF
TRBJ2-7 TRBV10-3 CAISESRTGESYEQYF
TRBJ2-2 TRBV6-1 CASSEHYRDTGELFF
TRBJ2-1 TRBV6-1 CASKLAGGRHEQFF
TRBJ2-5 TRBV9 CASSVGRGRSGETQYF
TRBJ2-7 TRBV7-8 CASSSRDRPNEQYF
TRBJ2-1 TRBV12-3/TRBV12-4 CASSDRGGSYNEQFF
TRBJ1-4 TRBV13 CASSLEGDAGPNNEKLFF
TRBJ2-7 TRBV30 CAWSLGQSYEQYF
TRBJ2-2 TRBV7-2 CASSTSPGSPGELFF
TRBJ1-1 TRBV6-1 CASSVSNTEAFF
TRBJ2-5 TRBV7-9 CASTVREQETQYF
TRBJ2-2 TRBV29-1 CSVVEQSKNTGELFF
TRBJ1-1 TRBV20-1 CSARVDAFGTEAFF
TRBJ1-2 TRBV25-1 CASSESNFTF
TRBJ2-1 TRBV12-3/TRBV12-4 CATSGGANNEQFF
TRBJ2-2 TRBV6-4 CASSQTGPTGELFF
TRBJ2-2 TRBV4-2 CASMDTNTGELFF
TRBJ1-4 TRBV12-3/TRBV12-4 CASSLKSAGPNEKLFF
TRBJ1-1 TRBV4-2 CASSQEWTGEMNTEAFF
TRBJ2-1 TRBV7-2 CASSLEKNEQFF
TRBJ2-3 TRBV29-1 CSAATGDLYF
TRBJ2-3 TRBV12-3/TRBV12-4 CASSFFVGADTQYF
TRBJ2-1 TRBV4-2 CASSQRLAGLSYNEQFF
TRBJ2-3 TRBV20-1 CSAEQGFRVDTQYF
TRBJ2-3 TRBV4-2 CASSLPRLAGGLGTDTQYF
TRBJ2-5 TRBV7-9 CASRHAPEETQYF
TRBJ2-7 TRBV20-1 CSARVASGAYEQYF
TRBJ2-1 TRBV20-1 CSAKDGSSYNEQFF
TRBJ2-1 TRBV12-3/TRBV12-4 CASSLPLRGRSYNEQFF